These 27 T cell receptor beta chains were sequenced from one sample in a study of beta chain features in type 1 diabetes. All of the isolated RNA was reverse transcribed, so expressed TCRB transcripts were sequenced. Here immunoSEQ multiplex PCR was the method, and the copy in TCRdb shows in-frame clones only, minus some. This repertoire shows some 500,000 clones, about an eighth found once; its top ten account for roughly 0.046%. Sequenced input: naive CD4+ T cells from blood. These receptors came from a woman younger than 35 in good health.

The sample holds a few counts of this clone. The chain has TRBV10-3 and TRBJ1-2; D is undetermined. The CDR3 is 12 amino acids. V lost 7 bases, J lost 8 bases, and 14 bases lay in between. Looked up from germline, CDR1 is ENHRY and CDR2 is SYGVKD. The DNA for the CDR3 is TGTGCCATCAATGGGGAAGATGACGGCTACACCTTC. It yields the protein CAINGEDDGYTF.

This clone turned up a few times. This chain connects TRBV9 to TRBJ2-1; 13 nucleotides line up with TRBD2. The CDR3 is 18 residues long. Unmatched junction bases numbered 11, after V lost 0 bases and J lost 8 bases. Germline CDR1 SGDLS, CDR2 YYNGEE. CDR3 coding DNA: TGTGCCAGCAGCGTAGAAGGACTAGCGGGAGAGTTAACGGATGAGCAGTTCTTC. This encodes CASSVEGLAGELTDEQFF.

This clone was recorded a few times. The chain carries TRBV4-1 and TRBJ2-4, with TRBD1 as a possible D gene (6 bases). Germline assignment: CDR1 MGHRA and CDR2 YSYEKL. V lost 3 bases to trimming and J lost 0 bases, with 15 bases between them. The CDR3 is 17 residues long. CDR3 sequence: CASSQPTGLLAKNIQYF. The CDR3 bases are TGCGCCAGCAGCCAGCCCACAGGGCTTCTAGCCAAAAACATTCAGTACTTC.

The chain has TRBV7-3 and TRBJ2-7; 7 bases map to TRBD2. The germline V gene has CDR1 SGHTA and CDR2 FQGTGA. V trimming: 1 base; J trimming: 6 bases; junction bases outside the gene matches: 3. The CDR3 has 13 residues. The CDR3, as DNA: TGTGCCAGCAGCTTAAAAGCGGGGCTCGAGCAGTACGTC. Encoded protein: CASSLKAGLEQYV.

This clone was seen a handful of times. V is TRBV2 and J is TRBJ2-5; D not certain. Trimming shortened V by 5 bases and J by 0 bases, and 1 base separated the two germline ends. Germline CDR1 reads SNHLY; CDR2 reads FYNNEI. The CDR3 extends over 11 amino acids. CDR3 region: CASSNQETQYF. The CDR3 DNA reads as TGTGCCAGCAGTAACCAAGAGACCCAGTACTTC.

This clone turned up a few times. The rearrangement uses TRBV7-9 and TRBJ2-1; D may be TRBD1 (5 bases). V gave up 5 bases and J gave up 7 bases, with 12 bases separating them. Germline CDR1 and CDR2: SEHNR and FQNEAQ (reference sequence). The CDR3 covers 13 residues. In DNA form, the CDR3 reads TGTGCCAGCAGCAGCAGGGTTCAGAATGAGCAGTTCTTC. Its translation: CASSSRVQNEQFF.

The CDR3 protein is CASSYSVEKETQYF. In nucleotides, the CDR3 is TGTGCCAGCAGTTACTCGGTCGAGAAAGAGACCCAGTACTTC. This rearrangement joins TRBV6-6 to TRBJ2-5; D unclear. The germline V gene encodes CDR1 MNHNY and CDR2 SVGAGI (reference sequence). The CDR3 totals 14 residues. The V gene lost 0 bases and the J gene lost 3 bases, with 8 bases spanning the gap.

This clone has just a few counts. The chain recombines TRBV11-3 with TRBJ2-2; D may correspond to TRBD1 or TRBD2 (5 bases each). Per germline, CDR1 SGHNT and CDR2 YENEEA. There are 16 residues in the CDR3. V was shortened by 2 bases and J by 1 base, with 11 bases between the two germline ends. DNA of the CDR3: TGTGCCAGCAGCTTATTAGGGGACCTGAACACCGGGGAGCTGTTTTTT. Protein: CASSLLGDLNTGELFF.

This clone was counted between two and nine times. The genes are TRBV9 and TRBJ2-1; 7 bases align to TRBD2. V dropped 2 bases and J dropped 2; count of bases not matched to a gene: 1. This CDR3 spans 14 amino acids. The germline V gene has CDR1 SGDLS and CDR2 YYNGEE. For the CDR3, the DNA is TGTGCCAGCAGCGTTACTAGCGCCTACAATGAGCAGTTCTTC. Its translation: CASSVTSAYNEQFF. The complete variable domain, with remaining parts taken from reference TRBV9 and TRBJ2-1, reads DSGVTQTPKHLITATGQRVTLRCSPRSGDLSVYWYQQSLDQGLQFLIQYYNGEERAKGNILERFSAQQFPDLHSELNLSSLELGDSALYFCASSVTSAYNEQFFGPGTRLTVL.

The chain links TRBV29-1 to TRBJ1-1; maybe TRBD1 (5 bases). Germline CDR1 is SQVTM and CDR2 is ANQGSEA. Trimming left V 3 bases short and J 0 bases short, with 11 bases between. This CDR3 is 14 amino acids long. CDR3 sequence (DNA): TGCAGCGTTGACAGGGCTGGCATGAACACTGAAGCTTTCTTT. Translated, it gives CSVDRAGMNTEAFF.

This chain joins TRBV7-9 and TRBJ2-7; 8 bases align to TRBD1. Germline V gene sequence: CDR1 SEHNR, CDR2 FQNEAQ (reference sequence). The ends lost 3 bases at V and 2 bases at J; junction bases unmatched: 12. This CDR3 region has 17 residues. The CDR3 is CASSFAGGRWPPYEQYF. In DNA form, the CDR3 reads TGTGCCAGCAGCTTTGCAGGGGGCCGATGGCCTCCCTACGAGCAGTACTTC.

This clone was observed a few times. The chain uses TRBV15 and TRBJ2-5, with TRBD1 as a possible D gene (5 bases). Germline lookup yields CDR1 LNHNV and CDR2 YYDKDF (reference sequence). The CDR3 consists of 14 residues. Between the trimmed V and J ends, which lost 5 bases and 1 base, there was a span of 11 bases. The CDR3 region is CATSGNRIQETQYF. CDR3 DNA sequence: TGTGCCACCAGCGGGAACAGGATCCAAGAGACCCAGTACTTC.

This clone was seen more than once but under ten times. Other DNA sequences in this specimen translate into the identical CDR3. The chain uses TRBV18 and TRBJ2-7; TRBD2 is a possible D gene (6 bases). CDR1 and CDR2 (germline): KGHSH, LQKENI. V lost 2 bases to trimming and J lost 3 bases, with 8 bases between them. The CDR3 loop spans 13 amino acids. The CDR3 region is CASSPGGNYEQYV. CDR3 in DNA: TGTGCCAGCTCACCAGGAGGGAACTACGAGCAGTACGTC.

This clone showed up just a few times. The CDR3 DNA is TGTGCCAGCAGCTCCCCCCGGGAGAAGTCCTACAATGAGCAGTTCTTC. Translating it yields CASSSPREKSYNEQFF. The V gene is TRBV11-2, the J gene TRBJ2-1; maybe TRBD2 (6 bases). Trimming took 4 bases from V and 1 from J, leaving 14 bases between them. The CDR3 is 16 residues long. Germline CDR1 reads SGHAT; CDR2 reads FQNNGV.

The CDR3 reads CASSLSLPTSAAEAFF. Here the CDR3 DNA reads TGTGCCAGCAGCTTATCCCTACCCACGTCAGCGGCTGAAGCTTTCTTT. The chain links TRBV13 to TRBJ1-1; D remains ambiguous. CDR1 and CDR2 (germline): PRHDT, FYEKMQ (reference sequence). V was cut by 2 bases and J by 6 bases, with 19 bases left in between. The CDR3 loop spans 16 amino acids.

This chain links TRBV10-3 with TRBJ1-3; D remains ambiguous. The germline V and J ends were trimmed by 3 bases and 0 bases, with 12 bases remaining between them. The CDR3 runs 16 residues. CDR1 is ENHRY, CDR2 SYGVKD, per germline. The CDR3 region is CAISDLTRTSGNTIYF. The DNA for the CDR3 is TGTGCCATCAGTGACCTGACACGGACCTCTGGAAACACCATATATTTT.

This clone was counted a few times. V gene TRBV9 combines with J gene TRBJ1-2; weak D call: TRBD1 (6 bases). Trimming pared 3 bases from V and 0 bases from J, leaving 9 bases between. The germline CDR1 and CDR2 sequences are SGDLS and YYNGEE. The CDR3 covers 14 residues. The CDR3 nucleotides read TGTGCCAGCAGCGCGACAGGCCCTAACTATGGCTACACCTTC. It codes for CASSATGPNYGYTF.

This clone was counted only a few times. The rearrangement uses TRBV15 and TRBJ2-1; the D is unclear. The V end lost 0 bases, the J end lost 0 bases, and 12 bases lay between the germline ends. The CDR3 totals 17 residues. CDR1 is LNHNV and CDR2 is YYDKDF in the germline V gene (reference sequence). CDR3: CATSRETFLNSYNEQFF. CDR3 nucleotides: TGTGCCACCAGCAGAGAAACGTTCCTAAACTCCTACAATGAGCAGTTCTTC. Looking up the rest from reference TRBV15 and TRBJ2-1 gives the full variable domain: DAMVIQNPRYQVTQFGKPVTLSCSQTLNHNVMYWYQQKSSQAPKLLFHYYDKDFNNEADTPDNFQSRRPNTSFCFLDIRSPGLGDTAMYLCATSRETFLNSYNEQFFGPGTRLTVL.

This clone was detected a few times. V and J are TRBV4-3 and TRBJ1-2, with 8 bases lining up with TRBD1. The V segment lost 4 bases and the J segment 5 bases; nucleotides outside the gene matches: 3. Germline V gives CDR1 LGHNA, CDR2 YSLEER. CDR3 length equals 13 residues. The CDR3 DNA is TGCGCCAGCAGCCTCGACAGGGGTTATGGCTACACCTTC. Amino acid sequence: CASSLDRGYGYTF.

V and J are TRBV5-1 and TRBJ1-4; possibly TRBD1 for D (6 bases). V lost 1 base, J lost 8 bases, and 12 bases lay in between. The germline CDR1 and CDR2 sequences are SGHRS and YFSETQ. This CDR3 is 14 amino acids long. The DNA of the CDR3 is TGCGCCAGCAGCTTGTTGGCAGGGGACGAAAAACTGTTTTTT. This encodes CASSLLAGDEKLFF.

V is TRBV2 and J is TRBJ2-1; D might be TRBD2 (6 bases). Germline CDR1 is SNHLY and CDR2 is FYNNEI. The germline V and J ends were trimmed by 9 bases and 2 bases, with 14 bases remaining between them. CDR3 length: 14 residues. The CDR3 DNA follows: TGTGCCAGTATAAAGGAGGGAACCTACAATGAGCAGTTCTTC. This encodes CASIKEGTYNEQFF.

This chain links TRBV14 with TRBJ2-3; D is perhaps TRBD1 or TRBD2 (5 bases each). V dropped 4 bases and J dropped 0 bases, with 11 bases sitting between them. Germline V lookup: CDR1 SGHDN, CDR2 FVKESK. This CDR3 comprises 15 residues. DNA for the CDR3: TGTGCCAGCAGCCGGGACCTAAAGAGCACAGATACGCAGTATTTT. Translation: CASSRDLKSTDTQYF. The whole variable domain, filled in from reference TRBV14 and TRBJ2-3, reads EAGVTQFPSHSVIEKGQTVTLRCDPISGHDNLYWYRRVMGKEIKFLLHFVKESKQDESGMPNNRFLAERTGGTYSTLKVQPAELEDSGVYFCASSRDLKSTDTQYFGPGTRLTVL.

This clone has a handful of counts. J is TRBJ1-4 and V is TRBV7-9, with D hard to call. Germline V lookup: CDR1 SEHNR, CDR2 FQNEAQ (reference sequence). The V end was cut by 1 base, the J end by 7 bases, with 16 bases between. The CDR3 length is 16 residues. The CDR3 reads CASSLGTQAFIEKLFF. In DNA form, the CDR3 reads TGTGCCAGCAGCTTAGGAACCCAGGCATTCATTGAAAAACTGTTTTTT.

The sample holds a few counts of this clone. V and J are TRBV28 and TRBJ2-7; 11 positions agree with TRBD2. With V trimmed by 9 bases and J by 1 base, 5 bases remained unmatched. The CDR3 totals 14 residues. Germline CDR1 reads MDHEN; CDR2 reads SYDVKM. The CDR3 loop reads CASQTSGGSYEQYV. The CDR3 coding sequence is TGTGCCAGTCAAACTAGCGGGGGATCCTACGAGCAGTACGTC.

The chain has TRBV30 and TRBJ2-7; 9 bases line up with TRBD2. The CDR3 is made up of 15 amino acids. V was pared by 7 bases and J by 6 bases, with 16 bases of the junction left unmatched. The V gene's germline CDR1 is GTSNPN and CDR2 SVGIG (reference sequence). This chain's CDR3 is CASGRLSSGSGEQYF. The CDR3 coding sequence is TGTGCCTCCGGACGACTAAGTAGCGGGAGCGGCGAGCAGTACTTC.

A few counts support this clone. The CDR3 DNA sequence: TGTGCCAGCAGCCTACGGGGCAGCCAAGAGACCCAGTACTTC. Its protein product is CASSLRGSQETQYF. V is TRBV4-2 and J is TRBJ2-5; TRBD1 or TRBD2 may be the D gene (5 bases each). Germline CDR1 LGHNA, CDR2 YNFKEQ. Deletions cut 4 bases from V and 1 base from J, with 10 bases between. This CDR3 is 14 amino acids long.

J is TRBJ1-2 and V is TRBV4-3; D remains ambiguous. Per germline, CDR1 LGHNA and CDR2 YSLEER. The ends were cut back, 0 bases at V and 5 bases at J, with 10 bases in the middle. There are 14 residues in the CDR3. CDR3 bases: TGCGCCAGCAGCCAAGATACGGAGAGGTATGGCTACACCTTC. Protein product: CASSQDTERYGYTF.